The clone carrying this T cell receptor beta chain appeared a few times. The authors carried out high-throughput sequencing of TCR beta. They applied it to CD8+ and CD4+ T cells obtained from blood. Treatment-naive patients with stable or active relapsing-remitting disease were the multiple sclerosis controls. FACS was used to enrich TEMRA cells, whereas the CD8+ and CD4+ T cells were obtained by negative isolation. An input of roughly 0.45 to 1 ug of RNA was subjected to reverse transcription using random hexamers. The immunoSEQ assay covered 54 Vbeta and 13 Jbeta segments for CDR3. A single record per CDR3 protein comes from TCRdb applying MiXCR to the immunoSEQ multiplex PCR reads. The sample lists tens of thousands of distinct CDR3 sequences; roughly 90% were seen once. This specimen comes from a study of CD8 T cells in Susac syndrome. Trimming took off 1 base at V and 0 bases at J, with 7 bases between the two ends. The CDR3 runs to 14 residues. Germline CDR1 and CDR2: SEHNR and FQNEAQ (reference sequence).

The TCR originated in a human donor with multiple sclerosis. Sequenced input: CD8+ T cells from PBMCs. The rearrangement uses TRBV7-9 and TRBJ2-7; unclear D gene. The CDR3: CASSLVGSSYEQYF. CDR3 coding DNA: TGTGCCAGCAGCTTAGTTGGCAGCTCCTACGAGCAGTACTTC.